Listed below are T cell receptor beta chains from one sample, sequenced in a study of patients and donors after allogeneic stem cell transplantation. TCRdb recomputed calls from the RT-PCR reads with MiXCR, one row per CDR3 protein. Of 390,000 or so distinct CDR3 sequences in the sample, under 20% were seen once. Sequencing was done on a sample of blood, either unsorted or a sorted T cell fraction (not recorded which). These receptors came from a human donor who was either an allogeneic HSCT recipient or a stem cell or donor lymphocyte infusion donor (not recorded which). It is not recorded whose cells these are; they may come from a transplant donor. CDR3s include the opening cysteine and the closing phenylalanine or tryptophan. A D gene is named only where the DNA matches it firmly. Not every row has a clone size; where given, it reads once, few, many or a size class.

clone_size	j_call	v_call	d_call	cdr3_aa	cdr3_nt
.	TRBJ2-7	TRBV21-1	.	CASSALRGYEQYF	TGTGCCAGCAGCGCACTCCGAGGCTACGAGCAGTACTTC
few	TRBJ1-1	TRBV6-5	.	CASSYPQGMNTEAFF	TGTGCCAGCAGTTACCCGCAGGGGATGAACACTGAAGCTTTCTTT
many	TRBJ2-3	TRBV5-1	.	CASSSTRTDTQYF	TGCGCCAGCAGCTCCACACGCACAGATACGCAGTATTTT
many	TRBJ2-4	TRBV5-1	.	CASSYWTVPLAKNIQYF	TGCGCCAGCAGCTATTGGACCGTTCCGCTAGCCAAAAACATTCAGTACTTC
.	TRBJ2-7	TRBV27	.	CASSLTGGAYEQYF	TGTGCCAGCAGTTTAACCGGGGGCGCTTACGAGCAGTACTTC
.	TRBJ2-2	TRBV10-3	.	CATLRKNVGDGELFF	TGTGCCACTCTAAGGAAGAACGTAGGTGACGGGGAGCTGTTTTTT
few	TRBJ1-4	TRBV29-1	.	CSGGIGGSNEKLFF	TGCAGCGGTGGGATCGGGGGATCTAATGAAAAACTGTTTTTT
few	TRBJ2-3	TRBV6-5	TRBD2	CASSFRTSGGGADTQYF	TGTGCCAGCAGTTTTCGCACTAGTGGCGGGGGGGCAGATACGCAGTATTTT
once	TRBJ2-3	TRBV28	.	CASSYPHPSTDTDTQYF	TGTGCCAGCAGTTACCCCCACCCCTCTACAGACACAGATACGCAGTATTTT
.	TRBJ1-2	TRBV12-3/TRBV12-4	.	CASSLAGTTNYGYTF	TGTGCCAGCAGTTTGGCGGGGACGACGAACTATGGCTACACCTTC
few	TRBJ2-1	TRBV14	.	CASNRAADNEQFF	TGTGCCAGCAACAGAGCGGCCGACAATGAGCAGTTCTTC
.	TRBJ2-2	TRBV6-5	.	CASSYWSQGGAGELFF	TGTGCCAGCAGTTACTGGTCTCAGGGGGGCGCCGGGGAGCTGTTTTTT
few	TRBJ2-7	TRBV29-1	.	CSVVLRDRPYEQYF	TGCAGCGTTGTACTCCGGGACCGGCCCTACGAGCAGTACTTC
.	TRBJ1-1	TRBV5-1	TRBD1	CASSLWTGIDTEAFF	TGCGCCAGCAGCCTATGGACAGGGATAGACACTGAAGCTTTCTTT
few	TRBJ1-1	TRBV28	.	CASSLWRGSGNTEAFF	TGTGCCAGCAGTTTATGGCGGGGGAGTGGGAACACTGAAGCTTTCTTT
few	TRBJ1-1	TRBV9	.	CASSVERGGTEAFF	TGTGCCAGCAGCGTAGAGAGGGGGGGCACTGAAGCTTTCTTT
few	TRBJ1-2	TRBV5-6	.	CASTRGRGGYTF	TGTGCCAGTACCCGAGGGCGGGGTGGCTACACCTTC
.	TRBJ2-7	TRBV20-1	TRBD2	CSGSTSGRGNEQYF	TGCAGTGGGTCGACTAGCGGGAGGGGCAACGAGCAGTACTTC
.	TRBJ1-4	TRBV4-1	.	CASSQDIQGGNEKLFF	TGCGCCAGCAGCCAAGATATTCAGGGCGGTAATGAAAAACTGTTTTTT
few	TRBJ2-3	TRBV5-1	.	CASSLAAGMPDTQYF	TGCGCCAGCAGCTTGGCTGCGGGAATGCCGGATACGCAGTATTTT
.	TRBJ2-7	TRBV4-3	TRBD2	CASSRSGGDRYEQYF	TGCGCCAGCAGCCGCAGCGGGGGGGATCGGTACGAGCAGTACTTC
.	TRBJ1-1	TRBV7-2	.	CASSLGEGRLAFF	TGTGCCAGCAGCTTAGGAGAGGGAAGGTTAGCTTTCTTT
.	TRBJ2-3	TRBV12-3/TRBV12-4	.	CASSLKGAADTQYF	TGTGCCAGCAGTTTAAAAGGGGCGGCAGATACGCAGTATTTT
few	TRBJ2-5	TRBV28	.	CASTSRPGKRKTQYF	TGTGCCAGCACCTCCAGGCCCGGGAAACGGAAGACCCAGTACTTC
few	TRBJ2-7	TRBV15	.	CATSRDFPATYEQYF	TGTGCCACCAGCAGAGATTTCCCAGCTACCTACGAGCAGTACTTC
many	TRBJ1-2	TRBV12-3/TRBV12-4	.	CASWGGQTYGYTF	TGTGCCAGCTGGGGTGGACAGACCTATGGCTACACCTTC
.	TRBJ2-1	TRBV5-1	TRBD2	CASSLAGLAGGSSYNEQFF	TGCGCCAGCAGCTTGGCCGGACTAGCGGGAGGGAGCTCCTACAATGAGCAGTTCTTC
many	TRBJ1-4	TRBV5-1	TRBD1	CASSLVGTANEKLFF	TGCGCCAGCAGCTTGGTCGGGACAGCTAATGAAAAACTGTTTTTT
.	TRBJ2-7	TRBV6-1	TRBD2	CASRSGLAEYYEQYF	TGTGCCAGCAGATCCGGACTAGCGGAATACTACGAGCAGTACTTC